Judged by abundance, the clone carrying this T cell receptor (beta chain) is medium-sized (0.01 to 0.1%). What it binds is not known. Multiplex touch-down PCR with TRB-A/B primers amplified rearranged V-D-J TRB sequences. One entry per CDR3 protein results from TCRdb running MiXCR on the multiplex PCR reads. This table holds about 4,000 distinct CDR3 sequences, about 23% found once. Amplification of TCR beta used genomic DNA extracted from peripheral blood. The data are from a study of T cell repertoires in aging, cancer and after chemotherapy. Study in general: Roughly 8.9 million TCR reads were in the whole dataset.

Overall study findings and caveats: Across the chemotherapy interval, each cancer cohort showed higher median generation probability, suggesting thymic rebound. Compared with age-matched healthy donors, untreated hematological or solid cancer patients showed higher blood TCR clonality. In cancer patients, declining TCR diversity with age involved lost richness and lost evenness.

The CDR3 has 13 amino acids. CDR1 is KGHSH, CDR2 LQKENI, per germline. The V end lost 4 bases, the J end lost 2 bases, and 5 bases lay between the germline ends. This TCR came from a human donor with a solid tumor. The chain is built from TRBV18 and TRBJ2-2; D not resolved. Sequenced input: blood. The CDR3 loop is CASSRFNTGELFF. The CDR3 nucleotides read TGTGCCAGCTCACGGTTCAACACCGGGGAGCTGTTTTTT. The variable domain in full, with the rest retrieved from reference TRBV18 and TRBJ2-2, is NAGVMQNPRHLVRRRGQEARLRCSPMKGHSHVYWYRQLPEEGLKFMVYLQKENIIDESGMPKERFSAEFPKEGPSILRIQQVVRGDSAAYFCASSRFNTGELFFGEGSRLTVL.